The 12 T cell receptor beta chains in this list originate from one sample, sequenced in a study of blood T cell dynamics during melanoma immunotherapy. Regarding time point: pre-treatment baseline. The repertoire was sequenced with immunoSEQ multiplex PCR; TCRdb's copy has only in-frame clones and lacks some. The sample has about 10,000 clones, just under 85% seen once. The sample was blood, taken from a patient treated with checkpoint blockade. These receptors were obtained from a human donor with melanoma.

This chain uses TRBV4-3 with TRBJ2-5; D possibly corresponds to TRBD2 (7 bases). The CDR3 has 17 residues. The V gene's germline CDR1 is LGHNA and CDR2 YSLEER. Trimming took off 1 base at V and 1 base at J, with 16 bases between the two ends. For the CDR3, the DNA is TGCGCCAGCAGCCAAGGGGGCGGACTAGGGGGCCAAGAGACCCAGTACTTC. The encoded protein is CASSQGGGLGGQETQYF.

J is TRBJ2-5 and V is TRBV5-8; TRBD1 aligns across 7 bases. After removal of 0 bases from V and 4 bases from J, the junction contained 9 bases not matched to a gene. This CDR3 has 16 amino acids. Germline V gives CDR1 SGHTS, CDR2 YDEGEE. CDR3 bases: TGTGCCAGCAGCTTGGCAGGCGCTAGGGGGCGAGAGACCCAGTACTTC. Residues: CASSLAGARGRETQYF.

This clone has a handful of counts. V and J are TRBV5-6 and TRBJ1-1, with TRBD1 identical over 7 bases. This CDR3 has 14 amino acids. The junction had 7 bases not matched to a gene; V was cut back by 5 bases and J by 3 bases. CDR1 is SGHDT, CDR2 YYEEEE, per germline. The CDR3 region has the DNA TGTGCCAGCAGTCTACAGGGGATGTACACTGAAGCTTTCTTT. The encoded protein is CASSLQGMYTEAFF. Complete variable domain (other parts from reference TRBV5-6 and TRBJ1-1): DAGVTQSPTHLIKTRGQQVTLRCSPKSGHDTVSWYQQALGQGPQFIFQYYEEEERQRGNFPDRFSGHQFPNYSSELNVNALLLGDSALYLCASSLQGMYTEAFFGQGTRLTVV.

The J gene is TRBJ1-6, the V gene TRBV28; D is undetermined. The CDR3 is 15 residues long. V was pared by 6 bases and J by 0 bases, with 9 bases between. CDR1 is MDHEN, CDR2 SYDVKM, per germline. CDR3 nucleotides: TGTGCCAGCAGGAAAGGGTTCTCCTATAATTCACCCCTCCACTTT. Protein sequence: CASRKGFSYNSPLHF.

This rearrangement joins TRBV6-4 to TRBJ1-4; 9 bases match TRBD1. From germline, CDR1 is MRHNA and CDR2 SNTAGT. The V and J ends lost 5 bases and 3 bases, in that order; junction bases with no gene match: 4. The CDR3 runs 15 residues. CDR3 amino acids: CASSKGTGSNEKLFF. The CDR3 DNA is TGTGCCAGCAGTAAAGGGACAGGGTCTAATGAAAAACTGTTTTTT.

This clone was observed once. The chain recombines TRBV5-6 with TRBJ2-1; TRBD1 aligns across 7 bases. This CDR3 is 15 amino acids long. CDR1 is SGHDT and CDR2 is YYEEEE in the germline V gene. The V and J ends lost 2 bases and 2 bases, in that order; junction bases with no gene match: 4. The CDR3 loop reads CASSLGQAPYNEQFF. DNA for the CDR3: TGTGCCAGCAGCTTAGGACAGGCCCCCTACAATGAGCAGTTCTTC.

Here the CDR3 DNA reads TGTGCCAGCAGTTTTCACTACGAGCAGTACTTC. Translating it yields CASSFHYEQYF. The chain combines TRBV7-2 with TRBJ2-7; no reliable D call. The CDR3 loop spans 11 amino acids. V lost 6 bases to trimming and J lost 3 bases, with 6 bases between them. From germline, CDR1 is SGHTA and CDR2 FQGNSA.

This chain links TRBV6-5 with TRBJ1-1; tentatively, D is TRBD1 (6 bases). The CDR3 is 14 residues long. The germline CDR1 and CDR2 sequences are MNHEY and SVGAGI. V lost 0 bases to trimming and J lost 8 bases, with 13 bases between them. The CDR3 reads CASSYSRGALEAFF. Here the CDR3 DNA reads TGTGCCAGCAGTTACTCGAGGGGGGCCCTCGAAGCTTTCTTT.

V is TRBV4-2 and J is TRBJ1-5; D remains ambiguous. V shed 1 base and J shed 7 bases, with 5 bases lying between them. This CDR3 comprises 12 residues. Germline V lookup: CDR1 LGHNA, CDR2 YNFKEQ. The CDR3 is CASSQVGQPQHF. The DNA of the CDR3 is TGTGCCAGCAGCCAAGTGGGGCAGCCCCAGCATTTT.

To note about this clone: This specimen includes other DNA sequences encoding the same CDR3. This chain joins TRBV5-1 and TRBJ1-2; no clear D gene. Per germline, CDR1 SGHRS and CDR2 YFSETQ. The CDR3 spans 13 residues. Trimming removed 0 bases from V and 1 base from J, with 4 bases in between. The chain's CDR3 is CASSLDSNYGYTF. The CDR3 nucleotides are TGCGCCAGCAGCTTGGACAGTAACTATGGCTACACCTTC.

This sequence joins TRBV7-8 and TRBJ1-3, with D tentatively TRBD1 (6 bases). The germline V gene has CDR1 SGHVS and CDR2 FQNEAQ. The CDR3 covers 15 residues. Trimming stripped 5 bases from V and 4 bases from J, with 15 bases between. The CDR3 coding sequence is TGTGCCAGCAGCACAAGGCAGGGGAACGGAAACACCATATATTTT. Its translation is CASSTRQGNGNTIYF.

The V gene is TRBV28, the J gene TRBJ2-1, with a weak D call TRBD2 (5 bases). V gave up 6 bases and J gave up 9 bases, with 9 bases separating them. Per the germline V gene, CDR1 is MDHEN and CDR2 is SYDVKM. The CDR3 sequence is 11 residues long. The chain's CDR3 is CASRRRPEQFF. The CDR3 bases are TGTGCCAGCAGACGGAGGCCTGAGCAGTTCTTC.